This T cell receptor (beta chain) was identified during a study of blood T cell repertoires in COVID-19. Study-wide background: Italy, Spain and the United States were the sources of the convalescent and acute COVID-19 samples. In each case, the material was cDNA or gDNA derived from T cells, B-cell-depleted T cells, or PBMCs.

Original data processing: Amplification with reference gene primers provided the estimates of nucleated cell counts. Clones were sequenced by immunoSEQ multiplex PCR, and TCRdb holds only the in-frame ones, with some missing. D and trimming come from the DNA, and the V and J calls and clone size come from that table. The sample lists over 150,000 clones, around 85% occurring once. The CDR3 loop spans 15 amino acids. Germline CDR1 and CDR2: SGHRS and YFSETQ. V lost 1 base, J lost 10 bases, and 8 bases stayed unmatched. This chain joins TRBV5-1 and TRBJ1-6; 7 bases align to TRBD1. What was sequenced was peripheral blood. The sequence was collected from a woman aged 55-75 years with acute or convalescent COVID-19. In nucleotides, the CDR3 is TGCGCCAGCAGCTTGAGACAGGGCGATTACTCACCCCTCCACTTT. This sequence encodes CASSLRQGDYSPLHF.